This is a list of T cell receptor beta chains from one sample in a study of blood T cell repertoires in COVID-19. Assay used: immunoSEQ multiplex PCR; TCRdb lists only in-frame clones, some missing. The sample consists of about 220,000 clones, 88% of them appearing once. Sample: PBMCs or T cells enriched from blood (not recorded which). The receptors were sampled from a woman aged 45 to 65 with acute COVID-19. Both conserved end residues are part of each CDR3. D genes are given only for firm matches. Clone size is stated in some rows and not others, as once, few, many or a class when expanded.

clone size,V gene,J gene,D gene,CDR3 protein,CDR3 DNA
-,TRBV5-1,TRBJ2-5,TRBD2,CASSQMSLAVKETQYF,TGCGCCAGCAGCCAGATGAGTCTAGCGGTTAAAGAGACCCAGTACTTC
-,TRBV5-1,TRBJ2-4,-,CASSRDLAKNIQYF,TGCGCCAGCAGTCGGGACTTGGCCAAAAACATTCAGTACTTC
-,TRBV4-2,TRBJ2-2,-,CASSQGGTVDTGELFF,TGTGCCAGCAGCCAAGGCGGGACAGTGGACACCGGGGAGCTGTTTTTT
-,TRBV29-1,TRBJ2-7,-,CSVVTASSYEQYF,TGCAGCGTTGTTACAGCAAGCTCCTACGAGCAGTACTTC
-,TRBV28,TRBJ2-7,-,CASSPWASNNEQYF,TGTGCCAGCAGTCCCTGGGCCTCGAACAACGAGCAGTACTTC
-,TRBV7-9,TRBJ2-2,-,CASTTSGELFF,TGTGCCAGCACCACGTCCGGGGAGCTGTTTTTT
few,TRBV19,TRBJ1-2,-,CASRSGGAGGYTF,TGTGCCAGTAGATCGGGGGGCGCCGGCGGCTACACCTTC
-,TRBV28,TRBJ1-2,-,CASSLLDRTANYGYTF,TGTGCCAGCAGTTTACTCGACAGGACAGCTAACTATGGCTACACCTTC
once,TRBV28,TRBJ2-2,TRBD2,CASSPIYSGRRVGELFF,TGTGCCAGCAGCCCCATCTATAGCGGGAGAAGGGTCGGGGAGCTGTTTTTT
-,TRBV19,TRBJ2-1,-,CASSRAQYSGPYNEQFF,TGTGCCAGTAGCCGAGCACAGTATAGCGGACCTTACAATGAGCAGTTCTTC
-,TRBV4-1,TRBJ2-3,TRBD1,CASSQERGPSADTQYF,TGCGCCAGCAGCCAAGAAAGGGGGCCGTCCGCAGATACGCAGTATTTT
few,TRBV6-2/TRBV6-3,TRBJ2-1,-,CASSSRLPKYNEQFF,TGTGCCAGCAGCTCCCGACTACCTAAATACAATGAGCAGTTCTTC
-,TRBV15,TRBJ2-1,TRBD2,CATSRVRALAGDNEQFF,TGTGCCACCAGCAGAGTGAGGGCACTAGCGGGAGACAATGAGCAGTTCTTC
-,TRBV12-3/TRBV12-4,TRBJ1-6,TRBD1,CASTPGQGSPLHF,TGTGCCAGCACCCCGGGACAGGGATCACCCCTCCACTTT
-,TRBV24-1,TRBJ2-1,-,CATKAAGGMDEQFF,TGTGCCACCAAAGCGGCAGGAGGTATGGATGAGCAGTTCTTC
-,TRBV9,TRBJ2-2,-,CASRARAGIGGTGELFF,TGTGCCAGCAGAGCACGCGCGGGTATTGGGGGGACCGGGGAGCTGTTTTTT
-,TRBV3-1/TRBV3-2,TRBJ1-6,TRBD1,CASSPGQANSPLHF,TGTGCCAGCAGCCCCGGACAGGCCAATTCACCCCTCCACTTT
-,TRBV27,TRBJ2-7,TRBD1,CASSSRGRLEQYF,TGTGCCAGCAGTTCCAGGGGGCGGCTCGAGCAGTACTTC
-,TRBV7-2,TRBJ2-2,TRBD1,CASSFRDRGTGELFF,TGTGCCAGCAGCTTCCGGGACAGGGGCACCGGGGAGCTGTTTTTT
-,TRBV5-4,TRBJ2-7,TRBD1,CASSVGTGYNEQYF,TGTGCCAGCAGCGTGGGGACAGGGTACAACGAGCAGTACTTC
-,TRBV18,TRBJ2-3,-,CASSPGPDTQYF,TGTGCCAGCTCACCAGGGCCAGATACGCAGTATTTT
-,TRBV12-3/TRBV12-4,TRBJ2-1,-,CASSLAAGGQFF,TGTGCCAGCAGTTTAGCCGCGGGTGGGCAGTTCTTC
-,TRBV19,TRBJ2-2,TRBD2,CASTNRAPQLAPRGTGELFF,TGTGCCAGTACCAATAGGGCCCCCCAACTAGCGCCCCGGGGAACCGGGGAGCTGTTTTTT
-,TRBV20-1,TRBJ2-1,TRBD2,CSASRSGRGNEQFF,TGCAGTGCGAGTCGGAGCGGGAGGGGCAATGAGCAGTTCTTC
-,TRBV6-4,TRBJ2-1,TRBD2,CASSDLTSGKSNEQFF,TGTGCCAGCAGTGACTTGACTAGCGGGAAATCAAATGAGCAGTTCTTC